A single sample is the source of the 17 T cell receptor beta chains below, sequenced in a study of Ad26.COV2.S vaccination and SARS-CoV-2 variants. Sample treatment: roughly 19 received Ad26.COV2.S at low or high dose, single or two shots; roughly 5 received placebo; per-sample allocation not given. Sampling was done on day 63 after the first vaccine or placebo injection. Clones were sequenced by immunoSEQ multiplex PCR, and TCRdb holds only the in-frame ones, with some missing. This table holds 350,000 to 400,000 clones, about nine tenths found once. The specimen comprised peripheral blood, sampled in a trial of Ad26.COV2.S vaccine versus placebo. All receptors derive from a person aged 18-65 years who received the Ad26.COV2.S COVID-19 vaccine or a placebo.

A few counts support this clone. Because the CDR3 is missing its conserved closing phenylalanine or tryptophan, this is likely a read error. The limits of the CDR3 on the DNA are not certain, so only TCRdb's listed CDR3 is given. This sequence joins TRBV6-5 and TRBJ1-2. The CDR3 length equals 12 residues, ends included. The germline V gene encodes CDR1 MNHEY and CDR2 SVGAGI. This CDR3 reads CASSPSPQGAPP.

V usage is TRBV28 and J usage is TRBJ1-1; D uncertain. V shed 2 bases and J shed 5 bases, with 15 bases lying between them. The CDR3 spans 15 residues. CDR1 and CDR2 (germline): MDHEN, SYDVKM. CDR3 loop: CASSLPLSRGTEAFF. The DNA for the CDR3 is TGTGCCAGCAGTTTACCCCTTAGCAGAGGGACTGAAGCTTTCTTT.

The chain joins TRBV15 to TRBJ2-1; 8 bases agree with TRBD2. The CDR3 extends over 14 amino acids. Per the germline V gene, CDR1 is LNHNV and CDR2 is YYDKDF (reference sequence). The V segment lost 1 base and the J segment 9 bases; nucleotides outside the gene matches: 5. The CDR3 sequence: CATSRGLAPFEQFF. The CDR3 DNA sequence: TGTGCCACCAGCAGAGGACTAGCGCCTTTTGAGCAGTTCTTC.

The rearrangement joins TRBV19 to TRBJ1-6; D might be TRBD1 (6 bases). CDR1 LNHDA and CDR2 SQIVND come from the germline V gene (reference sequence). The CDR3 extends over 12 amino acids. V was pared by 5 bases and J by 10 bases, with 9 bases between. The CDR3 protein is CASSHQGSPLHF. In DNA form, the CDR3 reads TGTGCCAGTAGTCACCAGGGGTCACCCCTCCACTTT.

The chain carries TRBV7-9 and TRBJ1-1; unclear D gene. The germline V gene encodes CDR1 SEHNR and CDR2 FQNEAQ (reference sequence). CDR3 length equals 13 residues. Trimming removed 2 bases from V and 4 bases from J, with 8 bases in between. The CDR3 here is CASSLSTATEAFF. The CDR3 DNA sequence: TGTGCCAGCAGCTTAAGTACAGCCACTGAAGCTTTCTTT.

This chain uses TRBV15 with TRBJ2-7; no clear D gene. The V and J ends lost 1 base and 6 bases respectively, with 7 bases between them. Germline CDR1 reads LNHNV; CDR2 reads YYDKDF (reference sequence). The CDR3 has 12 residues. CDR3 coding DNA: TGTGCCACCAGCAGAGTTCGAGCCGAGCAGTACTTC. Residues: CATSRVRAEQYF.

This clone was seen just once. The V gene is TRBV11-3, the J gene TRBJ2-7; D is possibly TRBD2 (6 bases). From germline, CDR1 is SGHNT and CDR2 YENEEA. The CDR3 is 15 amino acids. V was cut by 5 bases and J by 3 bases, with 17 bases left in between. The CDR3 bases are TGTGCCAGCAGCCCTTTTTGGCGGGATGGCTACGAGCAGTACTTC. Its translation is CASSPFWRDGYEQYF.

The chain recombines TRBV10-3 with TRBJ2-7, with no clear D. Germline V gene data show CDR1 as ENHRY and CDR2 as SYGVKD. The CDR3 extends over 11 amino acids. V shed 4 bases and J shed 0 bases, with 1 base lying between them. The CDR3 reads CAISASYEQYF. The CDR3, as DNA: TGTGCCATCAGTGCCTCCTACGAGCAGTACTTC.

There are a few counts of this clone. The rearrangement uses TRBV5-4 and TRBJ1-6, with a possible D match to TRBD1 (6 bases). V lost 0 bases to trimming and J lost 10 bases, with 11 bases between them. The CDR3 extends over 14 amino acids. Germline CDR1 SGHNT, CDR2 YYREEE (reference sequence). The CDR3 DNA sequence: TGTGCCAGCAGCTTGGAGAGGGGACACTCACCCCTCCACTTT. It specifies CASSLERGHSPLHF. Filled out from reference TRBV5-4 and TRBJ1-6, the complete variable domain reads ETGVTQSPTHLIKTRGQQVTLRCSSQSGHNTVSWYQQALGQGPQFIFQYYREEENGRGNFPPRFSGLQFPNYSSELNVNALELDDSALYLCASSLERGHSPLHFGNGTRLTVT.

This clone came up once. The chain recombines TRBV27 with TRBJ2-3; no clear D gene. Germline V gives CDR1 MNHEY, CDR2 SMNVEV (reference sequence). Trimming stripped 2 bases from V and 0 bases from J, with 6 bases between. CDR3 length: 14 residues. The CDR3 sequence: CASSLVRSTDTQYF. In DNA, the CDR3 is TGTGCCAGCAGTTTAGTCAGGAGCACAGATACGCAGTATTTT.

The rearrangement uses TRBV30 and TRBJ1-1; no clear D. From germline, CDR1 is GTSNPN and CDR2 SVGIG (reference sequence). The V end was cut by 0 bases, the J end by 0 bases, with 8 bases between. The CDR3 totals 14 residues. The CDR3 coding sequence is TGTGCCTGGAGTGTCCCCCCCATGAACACTGAAGCTTTCTTT. This codes for CAWSVPPMNTEAFF.

The chain employs TRBV9 and TRBJ2-1; 8 bases are a match to TRBD2. CDR3 size: 17 residues. Germline V gene sequence: CDR1 SGDLS, CDR2 YYNGEE. The V segment lost 0 bases and the J segment 1 base; nucleotides outside the gene matches: 6. CDR3 nucleotides: TGTGCCAGCAGCGTAGCTAGGGGCGGGAGGTCCTACAATGAGCAGTTCTTC. It is translated as CASSVARGGRSYNEQFF.

This clone showed up many times. The genes are TRBV4-3 and TRBJ2-7, with 8 bases fitting TRBD1. This CDR3 is built from 16 residues. With V trimmed by 1 base and J by 1 base, 6 bases remained unmatched. Per germline, CDR1 LGHNA and CDR2 YSLEER. CDR3 in DNA: TGCGCCAGCAGCCAAGGAATGGGGACAGGATCCTACGAGCAGTACTTC. Its translation: CASSQGMGTGSYEQYF.

The V call is TRBV4-2, the J call TRBJ2-1; tentatively, D is TRBD2 (5 bases). The CDR3 is 15 amino acids. Germline loops: CDR1 LGHNA, CDR2 YNFKEQ. Trimming removed 4 bases at V and 1 base at J, with 11 bases between. The CDR3 protein is CASSPFGGSYNEQFF. The CDR3 DNA follows: TGTGCCAGCAGCCCGTTTGGAGGATCCTACAATGAGCAGTTCTTC.

The rearrangement joins TRBV30 to TRBJ2-5; the D is unclear. V gave up 7 bases and J gave up 5 bases, with 17 bases separating them. Germline assignment: CDR1 GTSNPN and CDR2 SVGIG (reference sequence). The CDR3 spans 13 residues. For the CDR3, the DNA is TGTGCCTTCCGTATGGTCGCCTCGGAGACCCAGTACTTC. This translates into CAFRMVASETQYF.

The chain links TRBV30 to TRBJ1-1; D gene uncertain. The CDR3 sequence is 13 residues long. V shed 5 bases and J shed 4 bases, with 14 bases lying between them. CDR1 GTSNPN and CDR2 SVGIG come from the germline V gene (reference sequence). As DNA, the CDR3 is TGTGCCTGGGGGGAAACTTTCGGCACTGAAGCTTTCTTT. Protein: CAWGETFGTEAFF.

The gene calls are TRBV5-1 and TRBJ1-6, with TRBD1 as a possible D gene (6 bases). Germline CDR1 reads SGHRS; CDR2 reads YFSETQ. Trimming stripped 5 bases from V and 11 bases from J, with 20 bases between. This CDR3 is 15 amino acids long. CDR3 bases: TGCGCCAGCAGACCCCGGACAGACTTTGCGGCACCCCTCCACTTT. Residues: CASRPRTDFAAPLHF.